A selection of T cell receptor beta chains follows, all from one sample in a study of cytomegalovirus exposure and HLA in healthy donors. Profiled with immunoSEQ multiplex PCR; TCRdb holds only in-frame clones, not every one. The sample consists of about 130,000 clones, over 60% of them appearing once. The source material was PBMCs. The source of these receptors is a male donor in good health and CMV-seropositive. CDR3s include the opening cysteine and the closing phenylalanine or tryptophan. The order of the fields is J gene, V gene, CDR3 length, CDR3 protein.

TRBJ1-4	TRBV7-9	15	CASSLYLTTNEKLFF
TRBJ1-2	TRBV18	13	CASSPTETYGYTF
TRBJ2-3	TRBV28	15	CASSTLTGLTDTQYF
TRBJ2-5	TRBV6-6	15	CASFTPTSGIETQYF
TRBJ2-1	TRBV2	12	CASIRSGNEQFF
TRBJ1-2	TRBV5-6	13	CASSFNAVYGYTF
TRBJ2-5	TRBV2	14	CASSRGGREETQYF
TRBJ2-7	TRBV11-1	15	CASSLDRVVTYEQYF
TRBJ1-1	TRBV6-1	15	CASRGTGGMNTEAFF
TRBJ1-1	TRBV6-5	14	CASTERGRSTEAFF
TRBJ2-7	TRBV13	13	CASSIGQAYEQYF
TRBJ1-4	TRBV15	13	CATSTRTGEKLFF
TRBJ2-7	TRBV11-2	15	CASSLEWTSGYEQYF
TRBJ1-2	TRBV27	13	CASSFSGFYGYTF
TRBJ1-1	TRBV7-3	15	CASSLTGGPNTEAFF
TRBJ2-7	TRBV7-8	14	CASSLAGGSYEQYF
TRBJ1-4	TRBV19	14	CASVKGDSREKLFF
TRBJ2-3	TRBV2	15	CASSALASFTDTQYF
TRBJ2-3	TRBV5-1	14	CASSRSRVTDMQYF
TRBJ2-7	TRBV13	14	CASSPQRRSYEQYF
TRBJ2-7	TRBV29-1	13	CSVDGTGGGEQYF
TRBJ2-6	TRBV7-9	17	CASSRGTGSSGANGLTF
TRBJ2-7	TRBV7-9	12	CASSPFRDEQYF
TRBJ1-4	TRBV7-9	15	CASSFGGTTNEKLFF
TRBJ2-4	TRBV6-6	14	CASRYNRGEDIQYF
TRBJ2-2	TRBV28	14	CASRYRGSAGELFF
TRBJ1-1	TRBV5-8	16	CASTFRTGTLGTEAFF
TRBJ1-5	TRBV11-2	15	CASSPTGRFGEPQHF
TRBJ2-1	TRBV5-5	13	CASSLGVYNEQFF
TRBJ2-5	TRBV19	16	CASSQDTGVYQETQYF
TRBJ1-1	TRBV2	14	CASSEQGPSPEAFF
TRBJ2-3	TRBV27	14	CASSDGQGTDTQYF
TRBJ2-1	TRBV7-9	13	CASSSTQYNEQFF
TRBJ2-7	TRBV5-1	14	CASSPDRVPYEQYF
TRBJ2-1	TRBV7-3	15	CASSPVPGLHREQFF
TRBJ1-3	TRBV6-5	14	CASSLISSGNTIYF
TRBJ1-4	TRBV7-9	15	CASSLATGENEKLFF
TRBJ1-6	TRBV29-1	10	CSALDTSLHF
TRBJ1-1	TRBV5-1	13	CASASGYNTEAFF
TRBJ1-2	TRBV25-1	14	CASSAGQFNYGYTF
TRBJ2-7	TRBV5-4	19	CASSQDVRLGGTSSYEQYF
TRBJ2-3	TRBV15	14	CATSRGGSRDTQYF
TRBJ1-1	TRBV13	14	CASSPSPTQGEAFF
TRBJ1-2	TRBV6-5	13	CASSIGQGDGYTF
TRBJ2-3	TRBV9	15	CASSPDGGPGDTQYF
TRBJ2-2	TRBV5-5	15	CASSFTQGATGELFF
TRBJ1-2	TRBV6-5	13	CASSPREDYGYTF
TRBJ2-2	TRBV6-1	14	CASRLSGATGELFF
TRBJ2-5	TRBV27	15	CASSSITSVAETQYF
TRBJ2-2	TRBV2	15	CASRAGTTNTGELFF
TRBJ1-6	TRBV9	16	CASSVFSGTGNSPLHF
TRBJ1-6	TRBV28	14	CASSLGQRNSPLHF
TRBJ1-1	TRBV18	16	CASSPAGGATNTEAFF
TRBJ2-7	TRBV28	15	CASVPRQTLYYEQYF
TRBJ2-7	TRBV5-4	13	CASSFPGTLEPYF